This is a list of T cell receptor beta chains from one sample in a study of cytotoxic CD8 clonotypes in ibrutinib-treated CLL. The repertoire was sequenced with immunoSEQ multiplex PCR; TCRdb's copy has only in-frame clones and lacks some. The sample includes approximately 190,000 clones, nearly 80% of them seen just once. The sample here was PBMCs, taken after 12 months of ibrutinib treatment. The source is a human donor with chronic lymphocytic leukemia. The CDR3 runs from the conserved cysteine through the conserved F or W. The D gene is left open where the match is weak. Size is omitted from some rows. Given values are once, few, many or a class for expanded clones.

V: TRBV5-5
J: TRBJ2-3
D: TRBD2
size: few
DNA: TGTGCCAGCAGGATAGCGGGGAACACAGATACGCAGTATTTT
CDR3: CASRIAGNTDTQYF

V: TRBV11-2
J: TRBJ2-3
D: TRBD1
size: .
DNA: TGTGCCAGCATTCGGGGGACAGGGGGAAGCACAGATACGCAGTATTTT
CDR3: CASIRGTGGSTDTQYF

V: TRBV6-4
J: TRBJ1-1
D: .
size: .
DNA: TGTGCCAGCAGTGTATGGGATTGGACTGAAGCTTTCTTT
CDR3: CASSVWDWTEAFF

V: TRBV29-1
J: TRBJ2-1
D: TRBD2
size: .
DNA: TGCAGCGTTGAACTAGCGGGGCACAATGAGCAGTTCTTC
CDR3: CSVELAGHNEQFF

V: TRBV4-1
J: TRBJ2-3
D: .
size: .
DNA: TGCGCCAGCAGCCAAGAAAGGGATACGCAGTATTTT
CDR3: CASSQERDTQYF

V: TRBV10-3
J: TRBJ2-1
D: .
size: once
DNA: TGTGCCATCAGTGAAGAGGGGAATGAGCAGTTCTTC
CDR3: CAISEEGNEQFF

V: TRBV9
J: TRBJ2-7
D: .
size: .
DNA: TGTGCCAGCAGCGTAGAAACAGGGTTGACCTACGAGCAGTACTTC
CDR3: CASSVETGLTYEQYF

V: TRBV6-6
J: TRBJ2-3
D: TRBD2
size: .
DNA: TGTGCCAGCGGGATTGGCCTAGCGGGCACAGATACGCAGTATTTT
CDR3: CASGIGLAGTDTQYF

V: TRBV2
J: TRBJ2-1
D: TRBD2
size: many
DNA: TGTGCCAGCAGAGGACTAGCGGGACTCAATGAGCAGTTCTTC
CDR3: CASRGLAGLNEQFF

V: TRBV5-1
J: TRBJ1-1
D: TRBD1
size: .
DNA: TGCGCCAGCAGCCTTAAGAGGACAGGGGAAGCTTTCTTT
CDR3: CASSLKRTGEAFF

V: TRBV6-1
J: TRBJ1-2
D: .
size: .
DNA: TGTGCCAGCAGCCTGCGGGTGACCATTTATGGCTACACCTTC
CDR3: CASSLRVTIYGYTF

V: TRBV5-1
J: TRBJ1-1
D: .
size: .
DNA: TGCGCCAGCAGCCTAGGGGGGTACAGAAGCACTGAAGCTTTCTTT
CDR3: CASSLGGYRSTEAFF

V: TRBV5-1
J: TRBJ2-3
D: .
size: .
DNA: TGCGCCAGCAGCTTGGCCCAAGCTAGCACAGATACGCAGTATTTT
CDR3: CASSLAQASTDTQYF

V: TRBV27
J: TRBJ2-5
D: .
size: .
DNA: TGTGCCAGCAGTTTATATCCAGGGGTGCGGGGGCACCAAGAGACCCAGTACTTC
CDR3: CASSLYPGVRGHQETQYF

V: TRBV5-8
J: TRBJ1-5
D: .
size: .
DNA: TGTGCCAGCAGCTTGGTCGTTGGGCCCCAGCATTTT
CDR3: CASSLVVGPQHF

V: TRBV7-9
J: TRBJ2-2
D: .
size: .
DNA: TGTGCCAGCAGCTTAGCGCGGGCAATGAACACCGGGGAGCTGTTTTTT
CDR3: CASSLARAMNTGELFF

V: TRBV10-3
J: TRBJ1-6
D: .
size: .
DNA: TGTGCCATCAGTGAGCAACAGGGTGACCCTAATTCACCCCTCCACTTT
CDR3: CAISEQQGDPNSPLHF

V: TRBV5-1
J: TRBJ2-5
D: TRBD2
size: .
DNA: TGCGCCAGCAGCTTGGGTTCGCTAGCGGGACACCAAGAGACCCAGTACTTC
CDR3: CASSLGSLAGHQETQYF

V: TRBV12-5
J: TRBJ2-2
D: .
size: .
DNA: TGTGCTAGTGGTTTGGTACCCGGGGAGCTGTTTTTT
CDR3: CASGLVPGELFF

V: TRBV7-9
J: TRBJ1-2
D: .
size: .
DNA: TGTGCCAGCAGCTTAGGGGGTTCCGTCTATGGCTACACCTTC
CDR3: CASSLGGSVYGYTF

V: TRBV2
J: TRBJ2-5
D: .
size: .
DNA: TGTGCCAGCAGTGGGGTGAAGACCCAGTACTTC
CDR3: CASSGVKTQYF

V: TRBV15
J: TRBJ2-4
D: TRBD2
size: .
DNA: TGTGCCACCAGCAGAGATAGGGGGGGTAGCGGGGCGCTAGCCAAAAACATTCAGTACTTC
CDR3: CATSRDRGGSGALAKNIQYF

V: TRBV5-1
J: TRBJ2-1
D: TRBD1
size: .
DNA: TGCGCCAGCAGCAAAGGACAGGCCTACAATGAGCAGTTCTTC
CDR3: CASSKGQAYNEQFF

V: TRBV27
J: TRBJ2-3
D: TRBD2
size: few
DNA: TGTGCCAGCAGTTTGGCGGGAGGGGTTCAAGGGGATACGCAGTATTTT
CDR3: CASSLAGGVQGDTQYF

V: TRBV9
J: TRBJ2-5
D: .
size: .
DNA: TGTGCCAGCAGCGACGAAAACCTCGACGAAGAGACCCAGTACTTC
CDR3: CASSDENLDEETQYF

V: TRBV7-3
J: TRBJ1-1
D: .
size: .
DNA: TGTGCCAGCAGCTTAATAGAAAACACTGAAGCTTTCTTT
CDR3: CASSLIENTEAFF

V: TRBV6-5
J: TRBJ2-7
D: .
size: .
DNA: TGTGCCAGCAGTTTTTCCGGGGCCTCCTACGAGCAGTACTTC
CDR3: CASSFSGASYEQYF

V: TRBV12-1
J: TRBJ2-7
D: .
size: .
DNA: TGTGCCAGCAGCCAAGGGGACAGTCAGGTCCACGAGCAGTACTTC
CDR3: CASSQGDSQVHEQYF

V: TRBV27
J: TRBJ2-2
D: .
size: .
DNA: TGTGCCAGCAGGCCTAGTGGTAGCCCCGGGGAGCTGTTTTTT
CDR3: CASRPSGSPGELFF

V: TRBV5-1
J: TRBJ1-4
D: .
size: .
DNA: TGCGCCAGCAGCGTGGTTGCAGGGGACGAAAAACTGTTTTTT
CDR3: CASSVVAGDEKLFF

V: TRBV5-5
J: TRBJ1-2
D: .
size: .
DNA: TGTGCCAGCAGCTTGCTAGGGGAAAACTATGGCTACACCTTC
CDR3: CASSLLGENYGYTF

V: TRBV23-1
J: TRBJ1-5
D: .
size: .
DNA: TGCGCCAGCAGTCAATATGGACCGAACAATCAGCCCCAGCATTTT
CDR3: CASSQYGPNNQPQHF

V: TRBV19
J: TRBJ2-3
D: .
size: once
DNA: TGTGCCAGTAAAGAACAGGGCGCTGCAGATACGCAGTATTTT
CDR3: CASKEQGAADTQYF